This paragraph reports one T cell receptor beta chain. Its antigen is still unknown. The record originates from a study of cytomegalovirus exposure and HLA in healthy donors. Study observations and caveats: According to the study, some 160 TCR beta chains were cytomegalovirus-associated.

Germline CDR1 reads SGDLS; CDR2 reads YYNGEE. The length of the CDR3 is 15 residues. The ends lost 5 bases at V and 6 bases at J; junction bases unmatched: 8. The primer mix had 60 Vbeta and 13 Jbeta primers. Profiled with immunoSEQ multiplex PCR; TCRdb holds only in-frame clones, not every one. The sample includes roughly 100,000 clones, roughly 82% of them seen just once. V gene TRBV9 combines with J gene TRBJ1-6; the match to TRBD1 covers 7 bases. The sample was PBMCs. This receptor was taken from a male donor in good health and CMV-seropositive. The CDR3 bases are TGTGCCAGCAGTGCCATCGGGACAGCTAATTCACCCCTCCACTTT. Its protein product is CASSAIGTANSPLHF.